This T cell receptor (beta chain) was recorded in a study of T-cell reconstitution after alpha-beta-depleted transplantation in children. General observations from the study: About two months after transplant, alpha-beta T cells reportedly came from several hundred expanded graft clones.

The library targeted TCRbeta and was prepared with unique molecular identifiers. TCRdb re-called the PCR reads with MiXCR, one entry per CDR3 protein. Of 450,000 to 550,000 distinct CDR3 sequences in the sample, approximately 10% were seen once. CDR3 length: 11 residues. Germline V gene lookup returns CDR1 MNHEY and CDR2 SVGEGT. The germline V and J ends were trimmed by 5 bases and 11 bases, with 12 bases remaining between them. As regards this clonotype: Its antigen is still unknown.

The chain combines TRBV6-2 or TRBV6-3 with TRBJ2-5; no firm D call. The receptor was derived from a female patient aged 2 to 10 who had a stem cell transplant for aplastic anemia, so the T cells may come from the graft donor. This sample comprised PBMCs, mostly from graft donor cells, obtained 180 days after TCRalphabeta/CD19-depleted stem cell transplant. CDR3 sequence (DNA): TGTGCCAGCAGTGCTACTCCGGATCAGTACTTC. Amino acids: CASSATPDQYF.